This entry lists 5 T cell receptor beta chains sequenced from one sample in a study. TCRdb used MiXCR to reprocess the 5' RACE reads, holding one entry per CDR3 protein. The table lists about 54,000 distinct CDR3 sequences, 17% of them singletons, with approximately 2.3% in the top ten. Specimen: naive CD4+ T cells sorted from blood. Subset here: naive CD4+ T cells, CD4+CD45RA+CD25-. Receptors originate from a female donor with breast cancer.

This clonotype appeared a few times. Mismatch with germline at one junction end may stem from a read error. The J gene is TRBJ2-1, the V gene TRBV4-1, with TRBD2 matching over 8 bases. The CDR3 is 18 residues long. Germline assignment: CDR1 MGHRA and CDR2 YSYEKL. The CDR3 protein is CAGSQVDWLAGGYNEQFF. The CDR3 coding sequence is TGCGCCGGCAGCCAAGTGGACTGGCTAGCGGGCGGCTACAATGAGCAGTTCTTC.

This clonotype was found many times. The CDR3 sequence: CASSANNVGSPLHF. CDR3 nucleotide sequence: TGTGCCAGCAGCGCCAATAACGTAGGGTCACCCCTCCACTTT. J is TRBJ1-6 and V is TRBV9, with D unresolved. There are 14 residues in the CDR3. Germline V gene sequence: CDR1 SGDLS, CDR2 YYNGEE. V lost 3 bases and J lost 10, with 14 bases in between.

The genes are TRBV7-8 and TRBJ1-1, with no clear D. Germline-derived CDR1 and CDR2 are SGHVS and FQNEAQ. Trimming pared 3 bases from V and 4 bases from J, leaving 9 bases between. The CDR3 runs 13 residues. The CDR3 sequence: CASSFLEGTEAFF. Written as DNA, the CDR3 is TGTGCCAGCAGCTTTTTGGAGGGCACTGAAGCTTTCTTT.

The sample holds many counts of this clonotype. The chain couples TRBV28 to TRBJ2-6; no clear D gene. The CDR3 totals 15 residues. Trimming shortened V by 3 bases and J by 0 bases, and 6 bases separated the two germline ends. The germline V gene encodes CDR1 MDHEN and CDR2 SYDVKM. This chain's CDR3 is CASSFSLSGANVLTF. The CDR3 DNA follows: TGTGCCAGCAGTTTTTCCCTCTCTGGGGCCAACGTCCTGACTTTC.

V is TRBV6-5 and J is TRBJ2-6; 9 positions agree with TRBD1. The germline V gene has CDR1 MNHEY and CDR2 SVGAGI. The CDR3 length is 20 residues. J gave up 2 bases and V 1 base, and 12 bases lay outside the gene matches. CDR3 loop: CASSYFGVGQGSPGANVLTF. DNA of the CDR3: TGTGCCAGCAGTTACTTCGGTGTGGGACAGGGTAGCCCTGGGGCCAACGTCCTGACTTTC.